This TCR beta chain was recorded in a study of prognosis after radiotherapy for stage I lung cancer (dated by TCRdb to about 2021). Study-level background: Around 19 stage I NSCLC patients were enrolled in Nanjing, China, between 2018 and 2019. The study profiled peripheral blood TCR beta repertoires from stage I NSCLC patients before and after stereotactic body radiotherapy and related them to distant failure. Image-guided IMRT or VMAT was used to deliver SBRT in 3 to 5 fractions at a biologically effective dose of at least 100 Gy. Four of the 19 patients developed distant metastases after SBRT, at a median of about seven months; the other 15 showed no significant progression. SBRT was not combined with any concurrent therapy in any patient. The cohort was made up of about twelve men and roughly six women, with a median age of nearly 75 years and an age range of about 50 to 90 years. Squamous cell carcinoma histology was identified in about 7 patients, and adenocarcinoma histology was identified in about a dozen patients. Stage I lung tumors that were newly diagnosed and primary were found in around 15 patients, while a handful of patients had oligometastatic NSCLC after surgical resection of the primary tumor. All patients were regarded as medically inoperable, because of comorbidities in about a dozen patients and refusal of surgery in several patients. The study sequenced approximately 40 blood samples from some 19 patients, one before and one after SBRT per patient. General conclusions and limits of the study: No adjustment for multiple comparisons was applied to any of the reported P values. The study was limited by its small cohort and short follow-up, and the findings require independent validation. Post-SBRT Shannon entropy and its change from baseline were lower in patients who developed distant metastases; baseline Shannon entropy was not associated with metastases. TRBV and TRBJ usage frequencies reportedly varied with metastasis status, involving two V genes at baseline and several V and two J genes after SBRT. Whether the expanded TCR clones were tumor-specific was not determined. After SBRT, the number of unique TCR clones decreased (median around 10,000 before versus some 7,000 after; Wilcoxon paired P=0.011).

The TCR beta CDR3 region was amplified from genomic DNA by two rounds of multiplex PCR. In the first PCR round, primers specific to each TRBV and TRBJ gene were used, and the primer sequences were filed in Chinese patent CN105087789A. Universal primers were used in the second PCR round. The Roche High Pure PCR Template Preparation Kit was used to extract genomic DNA from the frozen PBMCs. The libraries underwent paired-end sequencing with 151 bp reads on an Illumina HiSeq 3000. Under the source paper's analysis protocol: CutAdapt was used to discard raw reads that did not contain the multiplex PCR primer sequences. PEAR was used to merge high-quality paired reads into contigs. By aligning each contig to reference sequences, MiXCR assigned the TRB V, D and J gene segments to that contig. CDR3 sequences were clustered by base quality and sequence similarity to remove sequencing errors. Diversity was measured as Shannon entropy normalized by the natural log of productive TCR sequence number. One minus Shannon entropy divided by the natural log of the number of unique clonotypes was used as the definition of clonality. The Youden index of ROC curves was used to select progression-free survival cut-offs for repertoire metrics, and analyses were performed in R 3.5.3. The public reads were reanalyzed by TCRdb: fastp trimming at Q25, MiXCR alignment, in-frame beta chains only. Every entry covers one CDR3 protein and lists the most common genes and DNA from its rows. The authors' filters were not applied to this entry. The sample data list under 20,000 distinct CDR3 sequences, and roughly 46% of these were observed just once. Jointly, the top ten make up about two fifths of the sample.

All patients had node-negative disease on CT and PET/CT, and none had a history of other malignancies or had previously received chemotherapy or radiotherapy. About 6.2 milliliters of peripheral venous blood were drawn into EDTA tubes at each of two time points. Ficoll-Paque Plus density-gradient centrifugation was used to isolate PBMCs. Right after collection, samples were placed at -80 degrees C and kept there until analysis. This clonotype was counted at least ten times. Its antigen has not been determined. No base qualities exist here, and no much larger clone lies one base off it. This TCR was sampled from a donor over 45 with non-small cell lung cancer. This material consisted of PBMCs, taken before or after stereotactic body radiation therapy (not recorded which).

For the CDR3, the sequence is CASSEEGSWYTGELFF. The nucleotide sequence reads TGTGCCAGCTCAGAGGAGGGCTCTTGGTACACCGGGGAGCTGTTTTTT. Recombination joined TRBV18 with TRBJ2-2, and TRBD2 may be the D gene, going by 6 matching bases. The CDR3 covers 16 residues, taking in both the cysteine and the phenylalanine. Solely the CDR3 DNA is kept, with 48 bases framed from the first base. CDR1 and CDR2 were assigned from the germline V gene as KGHSH and LQKENI. V is reduced by 5 bases and J by 3 bases, leaving a spacing of 16 bases between them.